These T cell receptor beta chains were read from a single sample in a study of blood T cell repertoires in COVID-19. TCRdb keeps only in-frame clones here, not all; method: immunoSEQ multiplex PCR. The sample yields 70,000 or so clones, around 80% seen once. Sequenced material: peripheral blood. The origin of the receptors is a man aged 50 to 60 with COVID-19, enrolled during active disease. The CDR3 runs from the conserved cysteine through the conserved F or W. The D gene is left open where the match is weak. A clone size is listed for some rows: how often the clone was seen (once, few, many), or a class if it is expanded.

v_gene,abundance,j_gene,d_gene,CDR3nt,CDR3aa
TRBV7-9,NA,TRBJ1-1,NA,TGTGCCAGCAGCCGGACTACTGGGGGGGACACTGAAGCTTTCTTT,CASSRTTGGDTEAFF
TRBV24-1,NA,TRBJ1-3,TRBD1,TGTGCCACCAGTGAGCCAACCTCACAGGGGGGGGACACCATATATTTT,CATSEPTSQGGDTIYF
TRBV27,NA,TRBJ1-2,NA,TGTGCCAGCAAGGGGGGGTGGTTAGGTGGCTACACCTTC,CASKGGWLGGYTF
TRBV11-2,few,TRBJ2-2,NA,TGTGCCAGCAGCTCCATCAGGACAGACACCGGGGAGCTGTTTTTT,CASSSIRTDTGELFF
TRBV30,NA,TRBJ2-3,TRBD1,TGTGCCTGGAGTGCCTCAGGGGGCAGCTGGAGCACAGATACGCAGTATTTT,CAWSASGGSWSTDTQYF
TRBV5-1,NA,TRBJ2-7,TRBD2,TGCGCCAGCAGCTTGGTTGGACTAGTGGGTCCCAGCGAGCAGTACTTC,CASSLVGLVGPSEQYF
TRBV15,few,TRBJ1-4,NA,TGTGCCACCAGCAGAAAGATGGTGGTGGCCGGGGGTGAAAAACTGTTTTTT,CATSRKMVVAGGEKLFF
TRBV28,NA,TRBJ2-7,NA,TGTGCCAGCAGTTTACCAGGGCTAGTCGAGCAGTACTTC,CASSLPGLVEQYF
TRBV11-2,NA,TRBJ2-7,NA,TGTGCCAGCAGCTCCTATCGGGGAGGCTACTACGAGCAGTACTTC,CASSSYRGGYYEQYF
TRBV19,NA,TRBJ1-5,NA,TGTGCCAGTAGCTTTCCGGGACTGCGCAATCAGCCCCAGCATTTT,CASSFPGLRNQPQHF
TRBV20-1,NA,TRBJ2-5,TRBD2,TGCAGTGCTAGTTTAGCGGGGCTGCAAGAGACCCAGTACTTC,CSASLAGLQETQYF
TRBV3-1/TRBV3-2,NA,TRBJ2-4,TRBD2,TGTGCCAGCAGCCTAGCGGGCGGGAGGAACATTCAGTACTTC,CASSLAGGRNIQYF
TRBV30,NA,TRBJ2-1,NA,TGTGCCTGGAGTACAGTCCATGAGCAGTTCTTC,CAWSTVHEQFF
TRBV7-8,NA,TRBJ1-5,NA,TGTGCCAGCAGCTTAGCTCCATTTAGCAATCAGCCCCAGCATTTT,CASSLAPFSNQPQHF
TRBV2,NA,TRBJ2-7,TRBD1,TGTGCCAGCAGGGAAAACTTGGGACAGGCTACCTACGAGCAGTACTTC,CASRENLGQATYEQYF
TRBV5-6,once,TRBJ2-2,TRBD1,TGTGCCAGCAGCTTATCACCGGGACAGGGTTTCGGGGAGCTGTTTTTT,CASSLSPGQGFGELFF
TRBV7-8,NA,TRBJ1-1,NA,TGTGCCAGCAGCCCAGATGGTGGGGCGGACACTGAAGCTTTCTTT,CASSPDGGADTEAFF
TRBV5-5,NA,TRBJ2-1,NA,TGTGCCAGCAGCTTGGAAGCGGTACTTATCAATGAGCAGTTCTTC,CASSLEAVLINEQFF
TRBV2,once,TRBJ1-3,NA,TGTGCCAGCAGAGGAACCCCGGACAGCCAAAACACCATATATTTT,CASRGTPDSQNTIYF
TRBV5-1,NA,TRBJ2-2,NA,TGCGCCAGCAGCTTGAAGGGGCAGAACACCGGGGAGCTGTTTTTT,CASSLKGQNTGELFF
TRBV11-3,NA,TRBJ1-1,TRBD1,TGTGCCAGCAGCATGGGACAGGGGACTGAAGCTTTCTTT,CASSMGQGTEAFF
TRBV6-5,NA,TRBJ1-2,NA,TGTGCCAGCACCGAGGGGTGGGGAGGGTATGGCTACACCTTC,CASTEGWGGYGYTF
TRBV4-2,few,TRBJ1-3,TRBD1,TGTGCCAGCAGCAGACAGGGGAACTCTGGAAACACCATATATTTT,CASSRQGNSGNTIYF
TRBV9,NA,TRBJ1-5,NA,TGTGCCAGCAGCGTAGGGCAGGACAGAAATCAGCCCCAGCATTTT,CASSVGQDRNQPQHF
TRBV30,few,TRBJ1-5,TRBD1,TGTGCCTGGAGTGTGGGACAGGGGGGCAATCAGCCCCAGCATTTT,CAWSVGQGGNQPQHF
TRBV4-2,NA,TRBJ1-6,NA,TGTGCCAGCAGCTCCCGGGGGGCGAATTCACCCCTCCACTTT,CASSSRGANSPLHF
TRBV4-3,NA,TRBJ2-2,NA,TGCGCCAGCAGCCAAGATCGAGTGGGGCGGCTTAGCGGTCGGGAGCTGTTTTTT,CASSQDRVGRLSGRELFF
TRBV19,NA,TRBJ2-7,TRBD1,TGTGCCAGTAGTATAGTCGGAGGACAGGGGGAATACGAGCAGTACTTC,CASSIVGGQGEYEQYF
TRBV4-1,NA,TRBJ2-1,NA,TGCGCCAGCAGCCTAACTAGGAATGAGCAGTTCTTC,CASSLTRNEQFF
TRBV6-5,NA,TRBJ2-7,TRBD2,TGTGCCAGCAGGGGTAGCGGGAGAAACTACGAGCAGTACTTC,CASRGSGRNYEQYF
TRBV6-5,NA,TRBJ2-3,NA,TGTGCCAGCAGAACAGAAAGCACAGATACGCAGTATTTT,CASRTESTDTQYF
TRBV2,NA,TRBJ2-7,TRBD2,TGTGCCAGCAGTGAAAGTGCGGGAGGGATCTACGAGCAGTACTTC,CASSESAGGIYEQYF